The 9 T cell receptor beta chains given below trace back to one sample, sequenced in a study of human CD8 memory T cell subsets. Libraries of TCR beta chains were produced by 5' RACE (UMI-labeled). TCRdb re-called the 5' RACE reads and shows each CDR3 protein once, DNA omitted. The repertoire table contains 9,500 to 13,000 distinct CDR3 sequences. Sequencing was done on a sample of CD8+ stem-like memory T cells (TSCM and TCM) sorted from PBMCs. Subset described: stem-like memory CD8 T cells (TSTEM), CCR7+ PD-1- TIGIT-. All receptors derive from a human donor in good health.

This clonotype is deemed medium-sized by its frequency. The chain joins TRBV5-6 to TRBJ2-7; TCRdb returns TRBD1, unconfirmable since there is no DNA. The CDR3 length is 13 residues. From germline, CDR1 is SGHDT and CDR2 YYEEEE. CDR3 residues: CASSPQGAYEQYF.

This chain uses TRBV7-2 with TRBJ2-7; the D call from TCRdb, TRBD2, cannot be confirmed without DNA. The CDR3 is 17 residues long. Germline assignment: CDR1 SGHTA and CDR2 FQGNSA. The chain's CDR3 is CASSFGLAGGRVYEQYF. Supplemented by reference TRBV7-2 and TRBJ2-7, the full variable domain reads GAGVSQSPSNKVTEKGKDVELRCDPISGHTALYWYRQSLGQGLEFLIYFQGNSAPDKSGLPSDRFSAERTGGSVSTLTIQRTQQEDSAVYLCASSFGLAGGRVYEQYFGPGTRLTVT.

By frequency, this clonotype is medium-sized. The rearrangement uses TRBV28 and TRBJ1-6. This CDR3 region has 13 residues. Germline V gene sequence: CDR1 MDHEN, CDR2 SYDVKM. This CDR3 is CASSLSGNSPLHF.

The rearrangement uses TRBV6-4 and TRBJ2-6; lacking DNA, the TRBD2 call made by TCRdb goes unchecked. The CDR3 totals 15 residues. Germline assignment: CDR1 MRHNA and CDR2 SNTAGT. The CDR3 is CASSSGSSGANVLTF.

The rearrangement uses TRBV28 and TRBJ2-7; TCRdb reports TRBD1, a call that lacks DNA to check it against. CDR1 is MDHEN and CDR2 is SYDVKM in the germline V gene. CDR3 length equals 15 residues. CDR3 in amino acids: CASSLPEDSSYEQYF.

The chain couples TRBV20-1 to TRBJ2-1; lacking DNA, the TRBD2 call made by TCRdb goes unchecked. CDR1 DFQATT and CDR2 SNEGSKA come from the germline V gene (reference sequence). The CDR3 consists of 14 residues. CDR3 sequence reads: CSARGLADYNEQFF.

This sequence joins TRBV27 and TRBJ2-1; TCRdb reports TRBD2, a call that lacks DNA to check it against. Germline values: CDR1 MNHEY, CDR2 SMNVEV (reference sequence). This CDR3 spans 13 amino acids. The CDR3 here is CASWGEGIAEQFF.

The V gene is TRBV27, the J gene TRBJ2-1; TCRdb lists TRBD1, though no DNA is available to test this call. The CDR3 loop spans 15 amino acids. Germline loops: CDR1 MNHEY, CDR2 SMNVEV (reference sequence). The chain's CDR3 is CASSLWAGIGNEQFF.

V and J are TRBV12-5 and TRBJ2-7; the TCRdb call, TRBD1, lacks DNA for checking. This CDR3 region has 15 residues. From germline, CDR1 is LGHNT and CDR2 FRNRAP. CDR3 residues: CASGSAGTGAYEQYF. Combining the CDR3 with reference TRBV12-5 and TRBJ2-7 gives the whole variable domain DARVTQTPRHKVTEMGQEVTMRCQPILGHNTVFWYRQTMMQGLELLAYFRNRAPLDDSGMPKDRFSAEMPDATLATLKIQPSEPRDSAVYFCASGSAGTGAYEQYFGPGTRLTVT.